This T cell receptor (beta chain) was profiled in a study of molecular identifiers for immune sequencing clone quantification (dated by TCRdb to about 2018). Regarding the study in general: For a replicate experiment, RNA from 20,000 or 100,000 naive CD8 T cells was divided into five aliquots, and four of the five aliquots were sequenced. The study was a methods study using CD8 T cells to benchmark molecular-identifier clustering-based TCR repertoire sequencing (MIDCIRS) and TCR RNA copy counting. Broad study findings and their caveats: In CMV-specific effector cells, clones with more than 20 RNA copies accounted for over 99% of molecules, whereas in naive cells such clones accounted for under 1%. Highly expanded clone sizes could be underestimated if identical TCR molecules share a barcode. When barcode sub-clustering was left out, chimeric consensus sequences inflated TCR diversity, with chimeras reaching as high as 47%. Spiked-in Jurkat TCR RNA equal to a single cell's worth was reported to be detectable even within 1,100,000 naive CD8 T cells. The naive libraries included spiked-in Jurkat TCR RNA (fewer than eleven copies' worth), and this RNA is not part of the donor repertoire. About 3 recovered TCR RNA copies per cell were obtained by modeling, versus about 9.7 by digital PCR, implying a capture efficiency of approximately 30%.

This clonotype was observed at least ten times. Its antigen is not yet known. No clone much larger than this one lies a single base away; base qualities are absent. The CDR3 sequence holds 16 residues, the cysteine and phenylalanine included. The DNA shown is the 48-base CDR3, in frame from base 1. The germline V gene gives CDR1 as MGHRA and CDR2 as YSYEKL. Deletion took 0 bases off V and 1 base off J, with a span of 11 bases between the germline ends. Libraries of naive CD8 T cells were generated from roughly 18,000 to 920,000 sorted cells, with 10%, 30% or 50% of the purified RNA used. On a BD FACSAria II, naive CD8 T cells were FACS-sorted as CD8+CD4-CCR7+CD45RA+ and collected into RLT Plus buffer. Detection sensitivity was tested by spiking Jurkat RNA equal to ten or so TCR copies' worth into samples containing about 20,000-1,000,000 naive CD8 T cells. CD8 T cells were enriched using RosetteSep CD8+ T Cell Enrichment Cocktail and Ficoll-Paque, and the enriched cells then underwent ACK red cell lysis.

Library construction relied on PCR. TCRdb names Illumina HiSeq 4000 as the instrument used. Bulk TCR libraries were generated as previously described, with the TCR primers listed in Table S5 used. Total RNA was purified with the Qiagen AllPrep DNA/RNA kit. Before analysis, reads from multiple sequencing runs of one library were combined. As for how the authors treated the data: Reads were retained only if the reads had an exact TCR constant sequence, and the retained reads were trimmed to 150 nt and grouped according to their 12-nt molecular barcodes. Reads inside each barcode group were sub-clustered using a 15% Levenshtein threshold, and a quality-weighted consensus sequence was constructed for each RNA molecule. Non-functional sequences were discarded, and so were lower-count sequences lying one edit away from another sequence. On the basis of fitting two negative binomial distributions, barcode sub-clusters with fewer than 20% of the maximum read count were discarded. The public reads were quality trimmed at Q25 with fastp and then assembled into clones with MiXCR by TCRdb, keeping productive beta chains. Each entry merges the rows of one CDR3 protein and shows their most common DNA and genes. The V and J calls, along with clone size, are taken from TCRdb and not from the paper's own processing. In this sample the table shows 600,000 to 650,000 distinct CDR3 sequences, 15% to 20% of which occur a single time. The ten largest account for roughly 0.9% of the sample.

Sequencing was performed on naive CD8+ T cells from blood, with Jurkat cell RNA spiked in. Interpreted using the paper, the cell subset or site label stands for: FACS-sorted CD8+CD4-CCR7+CD45RA+ naive T cells. The sequence is built from TRBV4-1 and TRBJ2-3; a confident D gene designation cannot be given. The sequence was obtained from a human donor in good health. Some libraries in this study had Jurkat cell RNA spiked in. CDR3 reads: CASSQESAFGTDTQYF. Here is the DNA: TGCGCCAGCAGCCAAGAATCAGCATTCGGCACAGATACGCAGTATTTT.